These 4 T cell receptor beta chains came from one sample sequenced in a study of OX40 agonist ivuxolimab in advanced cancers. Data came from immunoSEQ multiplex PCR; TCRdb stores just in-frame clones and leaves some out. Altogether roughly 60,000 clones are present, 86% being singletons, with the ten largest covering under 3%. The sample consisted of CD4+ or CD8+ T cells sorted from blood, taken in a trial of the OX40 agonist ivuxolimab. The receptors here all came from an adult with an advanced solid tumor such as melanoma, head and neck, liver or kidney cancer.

The CDR3 DNA reads as TGTGCCAGCAGCCCGAGGGGTAGGGGGGCCGGGGAGCTGTTTTTT. Protein sequence: CASSPRGRGAGELFF. The chain employs TRBV5-6 and TRBJ2-2, with D perhaps TRBD1 or TRBD2 (6 bases each). This CDR3 comprises 15 residues. CDR1 is SGHDT, CDR2 YYEEEE, per germline. V lost 4 bases to trimming and J lost 6 bases, with 16 bases between them.

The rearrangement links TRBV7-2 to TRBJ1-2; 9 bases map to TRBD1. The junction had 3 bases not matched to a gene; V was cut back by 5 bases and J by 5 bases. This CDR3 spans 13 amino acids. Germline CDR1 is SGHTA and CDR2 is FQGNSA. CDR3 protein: CASSPTGGYGYTF. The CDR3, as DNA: TGTGCCAGCAGCCCGACAGGGGGATATGGCTACACCTTC.

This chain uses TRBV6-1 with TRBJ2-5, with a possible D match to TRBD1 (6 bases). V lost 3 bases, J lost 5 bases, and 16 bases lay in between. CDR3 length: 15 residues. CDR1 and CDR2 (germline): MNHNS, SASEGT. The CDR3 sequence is CASSDGTQGWETQYF. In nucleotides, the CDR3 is TGTGCCAGCAGTGACGGGACCCAGGGGTGGGAGACCCAGTACTTC.

CDR3 loop: CASSSLAGGSSYNEQFF. The CDR3 nucleotides are TGTGCCAGCAGCTCATTAGCGGGGGGGAGCTCCTACAATGAGCAGTTCTTC. The rearrangement uses TRBV7-2 and TRBJ2-1; 11 bases align to TRBD2. J was trimmed by 0 bases and V by 4 bases; bases with no gene match: 5. CDR1 and CDR2 from the germline V gene are SGHTA and FQGNSA. This CDR3 spans 17 amino acids.